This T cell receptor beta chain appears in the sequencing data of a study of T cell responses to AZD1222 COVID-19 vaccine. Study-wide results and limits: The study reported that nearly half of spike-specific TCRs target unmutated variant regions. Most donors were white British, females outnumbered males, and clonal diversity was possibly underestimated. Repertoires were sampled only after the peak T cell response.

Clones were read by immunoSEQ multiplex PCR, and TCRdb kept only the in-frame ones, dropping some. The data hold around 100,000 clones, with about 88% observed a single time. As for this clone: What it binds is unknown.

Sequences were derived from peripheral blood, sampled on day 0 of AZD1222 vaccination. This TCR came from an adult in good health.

In nucleotides, the CDR3 is TGTGCCAGCAGTAGAGAGGGGGCGAACACTGAAGCTTTCTTT. Translated, it gives CASSREGANTEAFF. The chain couples TRBV6-5 to TRBJ1-1, with 7 bases aligning to TRBD1. Unmatched junction bases numbered 4, after V lost 5 bases and J lost 1 base. The germline V gene has CDR1 MNHEY and CDR2 SVGAGI. The CDR3 has 14 residues.